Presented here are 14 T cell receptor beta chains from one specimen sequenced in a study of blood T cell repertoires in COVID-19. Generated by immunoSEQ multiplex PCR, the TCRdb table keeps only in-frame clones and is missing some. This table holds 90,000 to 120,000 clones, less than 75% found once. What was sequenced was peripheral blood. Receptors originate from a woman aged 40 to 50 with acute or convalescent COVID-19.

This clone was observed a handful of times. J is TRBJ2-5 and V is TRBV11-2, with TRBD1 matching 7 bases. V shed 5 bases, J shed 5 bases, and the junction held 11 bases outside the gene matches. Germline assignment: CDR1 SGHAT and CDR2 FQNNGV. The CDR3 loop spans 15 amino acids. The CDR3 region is CASSGNKGAGETQYF. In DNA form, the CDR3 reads TGTGCCAGCAGCGGTAATAAGGGGGCCGGGGAGACCCAGTACTTC.

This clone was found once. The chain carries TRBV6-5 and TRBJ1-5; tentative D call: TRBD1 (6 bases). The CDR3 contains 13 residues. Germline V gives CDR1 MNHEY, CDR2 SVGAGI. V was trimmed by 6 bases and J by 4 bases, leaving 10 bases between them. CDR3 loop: CASRRTENQPQHF. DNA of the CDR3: TGTGCCAGCAGAAGGACAGAAAATCAGCCCCAGCATTTT.

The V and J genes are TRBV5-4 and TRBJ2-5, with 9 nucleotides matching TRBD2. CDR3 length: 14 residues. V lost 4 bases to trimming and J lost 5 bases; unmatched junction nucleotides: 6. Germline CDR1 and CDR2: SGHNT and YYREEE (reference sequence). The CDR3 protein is CASSVAGVGETQYF. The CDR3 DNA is TGTGCCAGCAGCGTAGCGGGGGTCGGGGAGACCCAGTACTTC.

The CDR3 nucleotides are TGTGCCAGCAGCCAACCGGGACAGGGGACAACAATGAACACTGAAGCTTTCTTT. It yields the protein CASSQPGQGTTMNTEAFF. This chain connects TRBV3-1 (or the pseudogene TRBV3-2) to TRBJ1-1; 10 nucleotides line up with TRBD1. The CDR3 has 18 residues. Germline-derived CDR1 and CDR2 are LGHDT and YNNKEL (reference sequence). J lost 0 bases, V lost 2 bases, and 9 bases had no gene match.

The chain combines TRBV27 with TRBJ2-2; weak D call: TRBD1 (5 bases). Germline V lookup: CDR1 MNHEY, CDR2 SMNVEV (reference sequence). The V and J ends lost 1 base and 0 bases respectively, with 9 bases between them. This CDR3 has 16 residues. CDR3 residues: CASSLWSGTNTGELFF. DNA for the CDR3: TGTGCCAGCAGTTTATGGTCAGGGACGAACACCGGGGAGCTGTTTTTT.

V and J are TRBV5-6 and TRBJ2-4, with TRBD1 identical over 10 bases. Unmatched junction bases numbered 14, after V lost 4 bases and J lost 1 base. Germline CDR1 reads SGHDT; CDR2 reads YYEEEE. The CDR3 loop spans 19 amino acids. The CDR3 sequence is CASSHRQGASHSAKNIQYF. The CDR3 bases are TGTGCCAGCAGCCACCGACAGGGGGCTAGTCATTCGGCCAAAAACATTCAGTACTTC.

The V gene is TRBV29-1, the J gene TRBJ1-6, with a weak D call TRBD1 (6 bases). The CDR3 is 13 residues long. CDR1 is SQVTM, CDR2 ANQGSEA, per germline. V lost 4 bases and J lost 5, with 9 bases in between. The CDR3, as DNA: TGCAGCGTTGGGGACACAGATAATTCACCCCTCCACTTT. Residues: CSVGDTDNSPLHF.

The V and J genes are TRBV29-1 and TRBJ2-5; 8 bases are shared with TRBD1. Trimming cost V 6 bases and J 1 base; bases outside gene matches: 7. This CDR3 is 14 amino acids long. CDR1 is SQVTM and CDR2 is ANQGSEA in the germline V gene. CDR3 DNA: TGCAGCGTAGTAGTCGGGACAGGCCAAGAGACCCAGTACTTC. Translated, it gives CSVVVGTGQETQYF. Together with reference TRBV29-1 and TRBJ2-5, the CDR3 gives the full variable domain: SAVISQKPSRDICQRGTSLTIQCQVDSQVTMMFWYRQQPGQSLTLIATANQGSEATYESGFVIDKFPISRPNLTFSTLTVSNMSPEDSSIYLCSVVVGTGQETQYFGPGTRLLVL.

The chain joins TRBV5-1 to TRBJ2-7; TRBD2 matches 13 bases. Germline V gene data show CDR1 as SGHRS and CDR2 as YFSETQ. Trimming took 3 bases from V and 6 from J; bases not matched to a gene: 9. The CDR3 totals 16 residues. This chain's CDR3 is CASSSGTSGVKGEQYF. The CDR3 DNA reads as TGCGCCAGCAGCTCCGGGACTAGCGGGGTTAAAGGCGAGCAGTACTTC.

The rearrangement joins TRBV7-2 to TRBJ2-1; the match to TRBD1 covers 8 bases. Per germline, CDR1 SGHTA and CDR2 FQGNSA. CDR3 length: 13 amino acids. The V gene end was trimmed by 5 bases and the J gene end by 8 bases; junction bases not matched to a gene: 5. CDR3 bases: TGTGCCAGCAGCCACCGGACAGGGTATGAGCAGTTCTTC. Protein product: CASSHRTGYEQFF.

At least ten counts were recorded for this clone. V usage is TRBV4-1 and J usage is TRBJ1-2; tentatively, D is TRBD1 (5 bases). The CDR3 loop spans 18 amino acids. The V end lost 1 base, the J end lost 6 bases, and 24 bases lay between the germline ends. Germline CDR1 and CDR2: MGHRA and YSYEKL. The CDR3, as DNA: TGCGCCAGCAGCCAAGTACGATTAGTTCGGGGGTCGGTTGATGGCTACACCTTC. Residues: CASSQVRLVRGSVDGYTF.

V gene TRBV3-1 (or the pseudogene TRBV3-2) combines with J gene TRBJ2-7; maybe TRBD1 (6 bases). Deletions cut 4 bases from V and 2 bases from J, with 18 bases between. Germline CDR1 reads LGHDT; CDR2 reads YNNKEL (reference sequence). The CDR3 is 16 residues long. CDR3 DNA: TGTGCCAGCAGCCGACGCTCCGGGGACATCACCTACGAGCAGTACTTC. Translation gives CASSRRSGDITYEQYF.

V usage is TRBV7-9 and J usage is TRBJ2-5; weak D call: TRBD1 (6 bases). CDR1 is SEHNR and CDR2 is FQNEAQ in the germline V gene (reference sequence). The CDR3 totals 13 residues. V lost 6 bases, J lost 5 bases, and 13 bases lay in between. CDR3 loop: CASSYRVEETQYF. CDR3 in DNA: TGTGCCAGCAGTTACAGGGTAGAGGAGACCCAGTACTTC. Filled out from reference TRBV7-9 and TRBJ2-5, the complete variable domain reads DTGVSQNPRHKITKRGQNVTFRCDPISEHNRLYWYRQTLGQGPEFLTYFQNEAQLEKSRLLSDRFSAERPKGSFSTLEIQRTEQGDSAMYLCASSYRVEETQYFGPGTRLLVL.

CDR3 in DNA: TGTGCCAGCACCATTCTATCTACTATGCCCGGGGAGCTGTTTTTT. Its translation is CASTILSTMPGELFF. This chain connects TRBV7-9 to TRBJ2-2; D is unclear. The CDR3 contains 15 residues. Germline-derived CDR1 and CDR2 are SEHNR and FQNEAQ (reference sequence). V lost 7 bases, J lost 6 bases, and 18 bases lay in between.